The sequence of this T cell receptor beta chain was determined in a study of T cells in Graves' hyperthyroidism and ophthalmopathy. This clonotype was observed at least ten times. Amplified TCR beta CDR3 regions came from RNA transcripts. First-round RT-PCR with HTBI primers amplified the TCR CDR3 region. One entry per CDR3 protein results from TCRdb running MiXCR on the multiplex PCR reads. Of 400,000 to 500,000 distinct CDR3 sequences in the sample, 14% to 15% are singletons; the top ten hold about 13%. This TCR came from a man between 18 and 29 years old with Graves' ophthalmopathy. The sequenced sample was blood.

The CDR3 nucleotides are TGTGCCAGCAGTGAAGTTGTTGGGGGGAATCAGCCCCAGCATTTT. Protein product: CASSEVVGGNQPQHF. The chain couples TRBV6-1 to TRBJ1-5, with TRBD1 as a possible D gene (5 bases). Looked up from germline, CDR1 is MNHNS and CDR2 is SASEGT. The ends were cut back, 1 base at V and 4 bases at J, with 11 bases in the middle. The CDR3 is made up of 15 amino acids.